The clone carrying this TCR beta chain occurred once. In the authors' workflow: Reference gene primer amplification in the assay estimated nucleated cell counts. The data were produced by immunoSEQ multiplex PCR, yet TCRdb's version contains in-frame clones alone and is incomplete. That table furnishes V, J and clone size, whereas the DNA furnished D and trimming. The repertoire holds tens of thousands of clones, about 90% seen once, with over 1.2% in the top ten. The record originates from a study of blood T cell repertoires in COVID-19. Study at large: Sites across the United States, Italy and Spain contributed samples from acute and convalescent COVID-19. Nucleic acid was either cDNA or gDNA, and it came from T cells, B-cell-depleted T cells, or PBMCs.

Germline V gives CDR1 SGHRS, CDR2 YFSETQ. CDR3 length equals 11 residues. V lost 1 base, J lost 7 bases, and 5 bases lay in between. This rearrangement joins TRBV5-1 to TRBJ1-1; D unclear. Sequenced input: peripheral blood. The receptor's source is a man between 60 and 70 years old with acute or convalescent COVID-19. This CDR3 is CASSLNGEAFF. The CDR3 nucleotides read TGCGCCAGCAGCTTGAACGGTGAAGCTTTCTTT.